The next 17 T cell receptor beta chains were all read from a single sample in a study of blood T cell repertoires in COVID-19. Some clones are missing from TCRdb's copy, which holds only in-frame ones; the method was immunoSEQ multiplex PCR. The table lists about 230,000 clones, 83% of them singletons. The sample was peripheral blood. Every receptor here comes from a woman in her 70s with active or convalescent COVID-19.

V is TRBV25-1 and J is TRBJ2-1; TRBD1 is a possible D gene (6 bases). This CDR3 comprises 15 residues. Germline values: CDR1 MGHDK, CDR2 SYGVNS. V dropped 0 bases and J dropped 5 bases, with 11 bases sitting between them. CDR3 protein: CASSEYPGADNEQFF. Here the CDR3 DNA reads TGTGCCAGCAGTGAATACCCAGGGGCAGACAATGAGCAGTTCTTC.

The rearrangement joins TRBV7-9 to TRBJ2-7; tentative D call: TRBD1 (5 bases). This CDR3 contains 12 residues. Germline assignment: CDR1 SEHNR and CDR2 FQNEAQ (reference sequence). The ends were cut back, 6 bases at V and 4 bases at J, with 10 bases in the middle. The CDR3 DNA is TGTGCCAGCAGTTCAGGGCCATACGAGCAGTACTTC. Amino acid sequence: CASSSGPYEQYF. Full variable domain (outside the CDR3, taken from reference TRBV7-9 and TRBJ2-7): DTGVSQNPRHKITKRGQNVTFRCDPISEHNRLYWYRQTLGQGPEFLTYFQNEAQLEKSRLLSDRFSAERPKGSFSTLEIQRTEQGDSAMYLCASSSGPYEQYFGPGTRLTVT.

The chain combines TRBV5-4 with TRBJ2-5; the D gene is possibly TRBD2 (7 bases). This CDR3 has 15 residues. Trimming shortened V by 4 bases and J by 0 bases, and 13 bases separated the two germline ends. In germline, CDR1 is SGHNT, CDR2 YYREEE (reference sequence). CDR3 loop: CASSRGAPDQETQYF. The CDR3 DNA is TGTGCCAGCAGCCGGGGGGCGCCTGACCAAGAGACCCAGTACTTC.

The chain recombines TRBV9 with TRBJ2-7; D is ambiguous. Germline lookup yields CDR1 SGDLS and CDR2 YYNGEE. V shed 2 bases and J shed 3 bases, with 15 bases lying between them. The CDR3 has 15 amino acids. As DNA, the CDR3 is TGTGCCAGCAGCGTGGCTGGGTTGGGCAGCTACGAGCAGTACTTC. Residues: CASSVAGLGSYEQYF.

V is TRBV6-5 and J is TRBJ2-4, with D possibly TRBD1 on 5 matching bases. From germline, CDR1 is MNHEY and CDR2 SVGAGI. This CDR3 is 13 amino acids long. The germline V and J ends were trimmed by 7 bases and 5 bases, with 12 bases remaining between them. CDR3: CASNPGHQNIQYF. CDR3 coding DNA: TGTGCCAGCAACCCCGGACATCAAAACATTCAGTACTTC.

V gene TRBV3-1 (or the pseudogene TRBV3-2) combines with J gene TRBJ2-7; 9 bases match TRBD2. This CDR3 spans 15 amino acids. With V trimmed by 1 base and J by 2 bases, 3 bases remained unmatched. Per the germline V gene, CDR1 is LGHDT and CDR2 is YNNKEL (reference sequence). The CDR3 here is CASSQVSSGTYEQYF. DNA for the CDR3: TGTGCCAGCAGCCAAGTCTCTAGCGGGACCTACGAGCAGTACTTC.

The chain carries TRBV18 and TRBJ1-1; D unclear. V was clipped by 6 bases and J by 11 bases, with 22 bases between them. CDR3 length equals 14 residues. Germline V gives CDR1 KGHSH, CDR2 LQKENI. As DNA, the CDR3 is TGTGCCAGCTCCGTAGAGGGCCCCCCACTGAAGGCTTTCTTT. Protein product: CASSVEGPPLKAFF. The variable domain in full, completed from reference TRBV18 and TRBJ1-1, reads NAGVMQNPRHLVRRRGQEARLRCSPMKGHSHVYWYRQLPEEGLKFMVYLQKENIIDESGMPKERFSAEFPKEGPSILRIQQVVRGDSAAYFCASSVEGPPLKAFFGQGTRLTVV.

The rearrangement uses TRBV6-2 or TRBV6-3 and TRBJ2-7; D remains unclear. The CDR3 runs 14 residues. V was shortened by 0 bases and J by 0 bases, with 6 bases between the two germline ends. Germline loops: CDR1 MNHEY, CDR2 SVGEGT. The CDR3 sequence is CASSYSQASYEQYF. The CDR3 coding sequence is TGTGCCAGCAGTTACTCCCAGGCCTCCTACGAGCAGTACTTC.

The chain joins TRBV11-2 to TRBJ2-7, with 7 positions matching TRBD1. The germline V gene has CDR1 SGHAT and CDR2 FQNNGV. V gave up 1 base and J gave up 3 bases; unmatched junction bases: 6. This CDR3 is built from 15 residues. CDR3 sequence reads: CASSLGGGQIYEQYF. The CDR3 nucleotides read TGTGCCAGCAGCTTAGGTGGGGGACAGATCTACGAGCAGTACTTC.

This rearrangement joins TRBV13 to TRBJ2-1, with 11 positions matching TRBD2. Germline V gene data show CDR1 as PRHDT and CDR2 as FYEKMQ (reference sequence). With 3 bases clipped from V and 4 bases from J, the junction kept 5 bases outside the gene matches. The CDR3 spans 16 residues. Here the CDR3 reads CASSLRGLAAYNEQFF. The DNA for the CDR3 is TGTGCCAGCAGCTTGAGGGGACTAGCGGCTTACAATGAGCAGTTCTTC.

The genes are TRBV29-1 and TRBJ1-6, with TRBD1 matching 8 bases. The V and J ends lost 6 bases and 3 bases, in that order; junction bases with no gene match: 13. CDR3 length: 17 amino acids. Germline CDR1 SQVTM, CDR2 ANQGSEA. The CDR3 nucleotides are TGCAGCGTGCCGGGACAGGCCCCTCTCGGCTATAATTCACCCCTCCACTTT. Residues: CSVPGQAPLGYNSPLHF. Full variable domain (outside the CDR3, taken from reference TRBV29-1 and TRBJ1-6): SAVISQKPSRDICQRGTSLTIQCQVDSQVTMMFWYRQQPGQSLTLIATANQGSEATYESGFVIDKFPISRPNLTFSTLTVSNMSPEDSSIYLCSVPGQAPLGYNSPLHFGNGTRLTVT.

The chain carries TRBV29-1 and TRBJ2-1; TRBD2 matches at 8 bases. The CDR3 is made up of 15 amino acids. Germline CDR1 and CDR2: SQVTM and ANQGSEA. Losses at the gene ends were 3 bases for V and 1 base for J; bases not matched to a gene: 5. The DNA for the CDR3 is TGCAGCGTTGACGATACTAGCGGATCCTACAATGAGCAGTTCTTC. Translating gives CSVDDTSGSYNEQFF.

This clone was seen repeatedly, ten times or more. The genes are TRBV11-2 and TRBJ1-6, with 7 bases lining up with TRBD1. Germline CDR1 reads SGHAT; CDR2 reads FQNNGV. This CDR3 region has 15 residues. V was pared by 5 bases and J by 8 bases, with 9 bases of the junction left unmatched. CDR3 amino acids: CASSKHGQDYSPLHF. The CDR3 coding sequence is TGTGCCAGCAGCAAACACGGACAGGACTATTCACCCCTCCACTTT.

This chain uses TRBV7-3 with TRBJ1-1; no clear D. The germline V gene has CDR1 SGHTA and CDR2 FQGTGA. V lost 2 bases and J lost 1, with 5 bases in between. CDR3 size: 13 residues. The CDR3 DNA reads TGTGCCAGCAGCTTAGCAGGGAACACTGAAGCTTTCTTT. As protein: CASSLAGNTEAFF.

The CDR3: CATYRVGNTIYF. The CDR3 region has the DNA TGTGCCACCTACAGGGTCGGAAACACCATATATTTT. J is TRBJ1-3 and V is TRBV28; maybe TRBD1 (6 bases). The CDR3 loop spans 12 amino acids. Trimming took 10 bases from V and 4 from J, leaving 11 bases between them. Germline V gene data show CDR1 as MDHEN and CDR2 as SYDVKM. The full variable domain, in which reference TRBV28 and TRBJ1-3 provide the parts outside the CDR3, is DVKVTQSSRYLVKRTGEKVFLECVQDMDHENMFWYRQDPGLGLRLIYFSYDVKMKEKGDIPEGYSVSREKKERFSLILESASTNQTSMYLCATYRVGNTIYFGEGSWLTVV.

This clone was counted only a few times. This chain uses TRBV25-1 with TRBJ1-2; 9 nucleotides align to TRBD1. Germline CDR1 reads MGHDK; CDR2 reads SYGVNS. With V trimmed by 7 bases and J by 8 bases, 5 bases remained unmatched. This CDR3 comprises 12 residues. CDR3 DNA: TGTGCCAGCATGAGGGACAGGGCCGGCTACACCTTC. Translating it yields CASMRDRAGYTF.

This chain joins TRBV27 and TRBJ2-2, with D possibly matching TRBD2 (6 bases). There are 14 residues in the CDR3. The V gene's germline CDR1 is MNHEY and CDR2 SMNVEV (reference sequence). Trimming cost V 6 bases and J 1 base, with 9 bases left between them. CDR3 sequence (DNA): TGTGCCAGCAGGACTAGGAAGAACACCGGGGAGCTGTTTTTT. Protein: CASRTRKNTGELFF.